This T cell receptor beta chain was obtained from a study of T cells in localized non-small cell lung cancer. Clones were read by immunoSEQ multiplex PCR, and TCRdb kept only the in-frame ones, dropping some. The profile shows around 26,000 clones, around 85% of them singletons. V dropped 1 base and J dropped 9 bases, with 22 bases sitting between them. CDR3 length: 17 residues. The germline V gene encodes CDR1 LNHNV and CDR2 YYDKDF (reference sequence). As concerns this clone: Antigen unknown.

Overall study findings and caveats: Adjacent uninvolved lung had the highest clonality, suggesting focused antigen responses. In adjacent lung, a median roughly 60 of the top 100 tumor clones were found. Heterogeneity remains possible because sequencing was limited to only one tumor region. An association was observed between higher blood T cell density and longer overall survival.

Sequencing was performed on peripheral blood, taken before any cancer treatment. This clonotype was obtained from a man aged 40 to 70 with stage III squamous cell lung carcinoma. The chain has TRBV15 and TRBJ1-5; D not certain. CDR3 nucleotide sequence: TGTGCCACCAGCAGAGCTTTCCGGGAAAGGGCAATGTGGCCCCAGCATTTT. Translating it yields CATSRAFRERAMWPQHF.